This is a list of T cell receptor beta chains from one sample in a study of CD8 T cells in Susac syndrome. Each CDR3 protein gets one entry after TCRdb re-called the immunoSEQ multiplex PCR reads with MiXCR. The repertoire holds under 200,000 distinct CDR3 sequences, 85% to 95% seen once, with 0.15% to 0.2% in the top ten. Sequences were obtained from CD8+ T cells from PBMCs. The receptors come from a human donor with multiple sclerosis. CDR3s include the opening cysteine and the closing phenylalanine or tryptophan. The order of the fields is CDR3 protein, V gene, J gene.

CASALSPSGNGDEQFF,TRBV6-1,TRBJ2-1
CASSSRTSGSGEQYF,TRBV27,TRBJ2-7
CSARDRVSEETQYF,TRBV20-1,TRBJ2-5
CASSPAPEGSDTQYF,TRBV11-2,TRBJ2-3
CASSYRPLGTSRQETQYF,TRBV6-2/TRBV6-3,TRBJ2-5
CASSHESFSTQETQYF,TRBV4-1,TRBJ2-5
CASSLSSTDTQYF,TRBV27,TRBJ2-3
CASSFGTGGFSTDTQYF,TRBV13,TRBJ2-3
CASREVNTGSYGYTF,TRBV2,TRBJ1-2
CASSLVAGTIETQYF,TRBV7-3,TRBJ2-5
CASGGNYEQYF,TRBV9,TRBJ2-7
CASSEGGTSGRSETQYF,TRBV25-1,TRBJ2-5
CSVEDRAGVNTEAFF,TRBV29-1,TRBJ1-1
CASTHSGSSTDTQYF,TRBV28,TRBJ2-3
CASSEMGFLYNEQFF,TRBV2,TRBJ2-1
CSAMPRNTEAFF,TRBV20-1,TRBJ1-1
CALKGGHEQYF,TRBV28,TRBJ2-7
CSAGMTGNTEAFF,TRBV20-1,TRBJ1-1
CASSLGQGNYWGYTF,TRBV5-6,TRBJ1-2
CSVEQRGGRTDTQYF,TRBV29-1,TRBJ2-3
CSARQGQYEQYF,TRBV29-1,TRBJ2-7
CASSQDRIRHGYTF,TRBV3-1,TRBJ1-2
CASSPLFGETQYF,TRBV6-5,TRBJ2-5
CASSSPGLKAEAFF,TRBV7-3,TRBJ1-1
CASSYSFRSSYEQYF,TRBV6-2/TRBV6-3,TRBJ2-7
CAWTEWLAGDEQFF,TRBV30,TRBJ2-1
CATSREPIRASSYEQYF,TRBV15,TRBJ2-7
CSVRGTGTSEAFF,TRBV29-1,TRBJ1-1
CASSVEGELNYGYTF,TRBV9,TRBJ1-2
CAWSVSEKLFF,TRBV30,TRBJ1-4
CASRLAGGYNEQFF,TRBV2,TRBJ2-1
CASSYPPDNEQFF,TRBV6-6,TRBJ2-1
CASSVWDKHNEQFF,TRBV19,TRBJ2-1
CSAYAVGTGNYGYTF,TRBV20-1,TRBJ1-2
CASSPSRNQPQHF,TRBV4-1,TRBJ1-5
CASSQTSGAGELFF,TRBV2,TRBJ2-2
CASSAFHEQFF,TRBV3-1,TRBJ2-1
CASSQAARSYNEQFF,TRBV4-1,TRBJ2-1
CASSQWPSYEQYF,TRBV3-1,TRBJ2-7
CASSQEQTGGLYEQYF,TRBV4-1,TRBJ2-7
CASSDGEQFF,TRBV2,TRBJ2-1
CASSLDTLMSYNEQFF,TRBV7-9,TRBJ2-1
CASSQELGTYEQYF,TRBV3-1,TRBJ2-7
CASSLEGAGYEQYF,TRBV5-1,TRBJ2-7
CASSLARFGTGVFNEQFF,TRBV11-2,TRBJ2-1
CASSPDFSYEQYF,TRBV9,TRBJ2-7
CASSPGGFGTDTQYF,TRBV3-1,TRBJ2-3
CSVEGDSANEQYF,TRBV29-1,TRBJ2-7
CASSDRDSSYEQYF,TRBV27,TRBJ2-7
CASSLNRDRVFDEQFF,TRBV7-2,TRBJ2-1
CASSIPLGGPYEQYF,TRBV5-6,TRBJ2-7
CASSRGAGTQYF,TRBV27,TRBJ2-5
CASSSFTRDSSYEQYF,TRBV11-2,TRBJ2-7
CASSGRTGRNYNEQFF,TRBV2,TRBJ2-1
CASPRTPDYGYTF,TRBV2,TRBJ1-2
CSLGENHEQYF,TRBV20-1,TRBJ2-7